The present entry profiles one T cell receptor (beta chain) with its context. What it binds is unknown. The data belong to a study of shared clonotypes between healthy human individuals. Study-wide background: The donors, two women and a few men, were aged 18 to 49. The study's findings and limits: Larger richness was generally estimated for naive than memory subsets.

The ends lost 0 bases at V and 0 bases at J; junction bases unmatched: 7. CDR3 size: 17 residues. Germline-derived CDR1 and CDR2 are SGHDT and YYEEEE. Replicate PCRs from sorted subsets contained around 200 ng DNA, which is approximately 30,000 T cell genomes. Using immunoSEQ multiplex PCR, the repertoire was profiled, and TCRdb retains in-frame clones only, with some absent. Here the sample spans under 1,100,000 clones, 70% to 80% being singletons. The chain employs TRBV5-6 and TRBJ1-2; 8 bases map to TRBD1. Sequenced sample: memory CD4+ T cells from PBMCs. Noted subset: CD45RA-negative fraction. The TCR originated in a man aged 18 to 35 in good health. Some clones in this sample may be carry-over from other donors' samples. CDR3 DNA: TGTGCCAGCAGCTTGGTAGGGACAGGTGATACTAACTATGGCTACACCTTC. Encoded protein: CASSLVGTGDTNYGYTF.